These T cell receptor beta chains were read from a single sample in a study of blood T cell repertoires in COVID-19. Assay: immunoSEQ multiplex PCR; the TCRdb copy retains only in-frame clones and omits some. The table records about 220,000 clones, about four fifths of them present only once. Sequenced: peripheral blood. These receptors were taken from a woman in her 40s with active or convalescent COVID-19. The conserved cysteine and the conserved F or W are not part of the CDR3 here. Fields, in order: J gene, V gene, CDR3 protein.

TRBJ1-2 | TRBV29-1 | SGQGGYGYT
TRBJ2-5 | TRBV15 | ATSRDSLGETQY
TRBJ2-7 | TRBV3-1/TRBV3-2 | ASSQGGEQY
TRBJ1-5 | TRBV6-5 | ASRQDYSNQPQH
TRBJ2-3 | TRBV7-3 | ASSPLAGITDTQY
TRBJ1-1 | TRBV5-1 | ASSPGGGTEAF
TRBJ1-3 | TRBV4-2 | ASSPLTGGTSGNTIY
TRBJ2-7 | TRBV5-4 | ASSLDRGAYHEQY
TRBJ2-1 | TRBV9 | ASSFTGRGVNEQF
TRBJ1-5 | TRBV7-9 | ASSLTYGVRGEPQH
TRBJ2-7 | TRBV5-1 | ASSTTGDIWEQY
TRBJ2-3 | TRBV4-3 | ASSQGPGGRTDTQY
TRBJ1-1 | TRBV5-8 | ASSLDRIGTEAF
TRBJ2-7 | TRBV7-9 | ASSLVLAGKEQY
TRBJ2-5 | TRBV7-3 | ASSLGSGAEETQY
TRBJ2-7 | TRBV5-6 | ASSLFGTGQNTYEQY
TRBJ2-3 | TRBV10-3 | AISESAGGADTQY
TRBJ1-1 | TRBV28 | ASRQIQGDPFTEAF
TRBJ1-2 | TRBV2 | ASRRQGNGYT
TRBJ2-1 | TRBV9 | ASSLGGNAYNEQF
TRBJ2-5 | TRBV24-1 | ATSDVQGAGETQY
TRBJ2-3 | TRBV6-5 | ATNTQGTDTQY
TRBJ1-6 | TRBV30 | AWSPPGGSNSPLH
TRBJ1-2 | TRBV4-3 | ASSQGLGQGGYGYT
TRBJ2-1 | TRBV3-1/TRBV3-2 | ASSLGYNEQF
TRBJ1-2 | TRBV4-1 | ASSQVFSQGYGYT
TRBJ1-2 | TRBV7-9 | ASSLARDTESAYGYT
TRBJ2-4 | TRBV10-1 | ASSPIGQLAKNIQY
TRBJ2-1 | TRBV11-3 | ASSLDLRRGSSYNEQF
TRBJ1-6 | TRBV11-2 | ASSSWDSDYSPLH
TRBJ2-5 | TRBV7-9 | ASSSGHGTETQY
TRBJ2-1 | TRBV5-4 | ASSSSVSYNEQF
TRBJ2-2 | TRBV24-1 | ATSDYAQGATGELF
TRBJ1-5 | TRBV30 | AWSQGTWDSNQPQH
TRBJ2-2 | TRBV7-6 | ASSQAQRANTGELF
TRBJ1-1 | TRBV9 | ASSVGGGRTEAF
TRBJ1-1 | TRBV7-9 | ASSFMNTEAF
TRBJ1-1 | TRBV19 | ASSTWGGTEAF
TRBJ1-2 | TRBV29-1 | SVEDGGAYGYT
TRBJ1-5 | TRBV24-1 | ATSDPGSDFSNQPQH
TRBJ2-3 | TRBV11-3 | ASTRTGGPDTQY
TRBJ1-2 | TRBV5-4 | ASSLAQNNYGYT
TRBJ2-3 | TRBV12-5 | ASGWGTSGRVDTQY
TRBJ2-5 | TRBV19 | ASSKTTGTIHETQY
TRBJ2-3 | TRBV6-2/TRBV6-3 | ASSWSASSGGTDTQY
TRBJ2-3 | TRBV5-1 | ASSFRLRQGYGDTQY
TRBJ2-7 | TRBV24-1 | ATSEGGRDHEQY
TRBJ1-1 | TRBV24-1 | ATSGTGTNTEAF
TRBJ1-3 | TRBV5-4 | ASSSPGTGAGNTIY
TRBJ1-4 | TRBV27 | ASMQPAWTGGIEKLF
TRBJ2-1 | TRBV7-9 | ASSSLPGTSYNEQF
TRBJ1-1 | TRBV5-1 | ASSPGQIPTNTEAF
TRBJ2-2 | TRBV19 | ASSPLLAGGNTGELF
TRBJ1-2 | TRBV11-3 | ASSPRTGQSYGYT
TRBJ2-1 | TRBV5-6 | ASSLRMPGAYDEQF